These 32 T cell receptor beta chains share one sample of origin, sequenced in a study of blood T cell repertoires in COVID-19. Produced via immunoSEQ multiplex PCR; TCRdb's table is partial and in-frame only. The data contain fewer than 250,000 clones, around four fifths of them singletons. Material for sequencing was peripheral blood. The source is a woman between 55 and 75 years old with active or convalescent COVID-19.

This clone showed up just a few times. The chain employs TRBV7-9 and TRBJ1-1; no clear D. Germline-derived CDR1 and CDR2 are SEHNR and FQNEAQ (reference sequence). Trimming cost V 6 bases and J 4 bases, with 12 bases left between them. The CDR3 extends over 13 amino acids. CDR3 nucleotides: TGTGCCAGCAGTCCTCCGGGTCGCACTGAAGCTTTCTTT. This translates into CASSPPGRTEAFF.

The chain recombines TRBV3-1 (or the pseudogene TRBV3-2) with TRBJ2-7; 14 bases align to TRBD2. CDR3 length: 19 amino acids. J gave up 2 bases and V 1 base, and 10 bases lay outside the gene matches. Germline CDR1 reads LGHDT; CDR2 reads YNNKEL (reference sequence). The CDR3 DNA reads as TGTGCCAGCAGCCAAGGACTAGCGGGAGGGATTTTTACGACCTACGAGCAGTACTTC. The encoded protein is CASSQGLAGGIFTTYEQYF.

The gene calls are TRBV9 and TRBJ1-1; 8 positions match TRBD1. The V and J ends lost 3 bases and 1 base, in that order; junction bases with no gene match: 5. The CDR3 has 15 amino acids. Germline V gene sequence: CDR1 SGDLS, CDR2 YYNGEE. The DNA for the CDR3 is TGTGCCAGCAGCGCGAGACAGGGGTCGAACACTGAAGCTTTCTTT. Encoded protein: CASSARQGSNTEAFF.

V gene TRBV24-1 combines with J gene TRBJ1-2, with D uncertain. V lost 6 bases, J lost 4 bases, and 11 bases lay in between. CDR3 length equals 13 residues. The germline gives CDR1 KGHDR, CDR2 SFDVKD. CDR3 protein: CATSPGGSYGYTF. CDR3 nucleotides: TGTGCCACCAGTCCAGGTGGATCCTATGGCTACACCTTC.

V and J are TRBV6-6 and TRBJ2-1, with 12 bases aligning to TRBD2. Trimming took 5 bases from V and 2 from J; bases not matched to a gene: 4. The CDR3 is 16 residues long. Germline CDR1 and CDR2: MNHNY and SVGAGI (reference sequence). CDR3 nucleotides: TGTGCCAGCAGTCGCAGGACTAGCGGGGCCTACAATGAGCAGTTCTTC. It is translated as CASSRRTSGAYNEQFF.

On this clone: This specimen includes other DNA sequences encoding the same CDR3. The gene calls are TRBV11-3 and TRBJ2-7; D is perhaps TRBD2 (6 bases). The CDR3 loop spans 13 amino acids. V lost 3 bases and J lost 0, with 6 bases in between. The germline CDR1 and CDR2 sequences are SGHNT and YENEEA. The CDR3 reads CASSLGGSYEQYF. CDR3 sequence (DNA): TGTGCCAGCAGCTTGGGGGGCTCCTACGAGCAGTACTTC.

This clone was recorded only once. V gene TRBV15 combines with J gene TRBJ1-3; 7 bases are a match to TRBD1. Germline V lookup: CDR1 LNHNV, CDR2 YYDKDF (reference sequence). The CDR3 extends over 18 amino acids. V trimming: 5 bases; J trimming: 2 bases; junction bases outside the gene matches: 15. Here the CDR3 reads CATSGYLFGGTAGNTIYF. Here the CDR3 DNA reads TGTGCCACCAGCGGATACCTGTTTGGGGGGACAGCTGGAAACACCATATATTTT.

The chain links TRBV7-2 to TRBJ2-3, with 13 bases fitting TRBD2. V was pared by 9 bases and J by 6 bases, with 9 bases of the junction left unmatched. The CDR3 loop spans 15 amino acids. From germline, CDR1 is SGHTA and CDR2 FQGNSA. The CDR3 sequence: CASQLAGGMLDTQYF. For the CDR3, the DNA is TGTGCCAGTCAACTAGCGGGGGGGATGTTGGATACGCAGTATTTT.

The chain couples TRBV7-2 to TRBJ2-7, with 12 bases that match TRBD2. CDR1 is SGHTA, CDR2 FQGNSA, per germline. V shed 2 bases and J 6 bases; nucleotides not matched to a gene: 8. This CDR3 region has 16 residues. The CDR3 nucleotides are TGTGCCAGCAGCTTAAGGGCTAGCGGGAGGGTTGGCGAGCAGTACTTC. Translation: CASSLRASGRVGEQYF. The full variable domain, its missing parts supplied by reference TRBV7-2 and TRBJ2-7, is GAGVSQSPSNKVTEKGKDVELRCDPISGHTALYWYRQSLGQGLEFLIYFQGNSAPDKSGLPSDRFSAERTGGSVSTLTIQRTQQEDSAVYLCASSLRASGRVGEQYFGPGTRLTVT.

The chain has TRBV19 and TRBJ2-1, with 7 bases identical to TRBD1. This CDR3 comprises 16 residues. The trim removed 4 bases at V and 5 bases at J, leaving 11 bases unmatched. CDR1 is LNHDA and CDR2 is SQIVND in the germline V gene (reference sequence). The CDR3 sequence: CASSTPGRGTDNEQFF. CDR3 DNA sequence: TGTGCCAGTAGTACGCCCGGCAGGGGGACGGACAATGAGCAGTTCTTC.

V and J are TRBV6-4 and TRBJ2-7, with a tentative D call TRBD1 (6 bases). The V end lost 3 bases, the J end lost 0 bases, and 18 bases lay between the germline ends. Germline-derived CDR1 and CDR2 are MRHNA and SNTAGT. CDR3 size: 17 residues. The chain's CDR3 is CASSEWKGQGSSYEQYV. In DNA form, the CDR3 reads TGTGCCAGCAGTGAGTGGAAGGGGCAGGGGAGCTCCTACGAGCAGTACGTC.

This rearrangement joins TRBV5-8 to TRBJ2-5; D may be TRBD2 (7 bases). Germline loops: CDR1 SGHTS, CDR2 YDEGEE. There are 15 residues in the CDR3. With 2 bases removed from V and 7 bases from J, the gap between germline ends came to 18 bases. The CDR3 reads CASSFRGARVVTQYF. In DNA form, the CDR3 reads TGTGCCAGCAGCTTTCGGGGGGCGCGGGTAGTGACCCAGTACTTC. Full variable domain (rest looked up from reference TRBV5-8 and TRBJ2-5): EAGVTQSPTHLIKTRGQQATLRCSPISGHTSVYWYQQALGLGLQFLLWYDEGEERNRGNFPPRFSGRQFPNYSSELNVNALELEDSALYLCASSFRGARVVTQYFGPGTRLLVL.

Note on this clone: The sample holds other DNA sequences that translate to the same CDR3. The chain couples TRBV2 to TRBJ1-5; D perhaps matches TRBD1 (5 bases). Trimming took off 11 bases at V and 1 base at J, with 12 bases between the two ends. The CDR3 runs to 13 residues. CDR1 is SNHLY and CDR2 is FYNNEI in the germline V gene. The CDR3 loop reads CASGGGSNQPQHF. The CDR3 DNA follows: TGTGCCTCAGGTGGGGGGAGCAATCAGCCCCAGCATTTT.

The chain is built from TRBV10-2 and TRBJ2-2; 10 bases are a match to TRBD1. CDR1 WSHSY and CDR2 SAAADI come from the germline V gene. The junction had 3 bases not matched to a gene; V was cut back by 0 bases and J by 5 bases. The CDR3 consists of 16 residues. The CDR3 spells CASSESKDRGTGELFF. The DNA of the CDR3 is TGCGCCAGCAGTGAGTCAAAGGACAGGGGGACCGGGGAGCTGTTTTTT.

This chain uses TRBV5-6 with TRBJ2-5; 8 nucleotides match TRBD1. The germline gives CDR1 SGHDT, CDR2 YYEEEE. The CDR3 is 15 amino acids. The V gene end was trimmed by 3 bases and the J gene end by 4 bases; junction bases not matched to a gene: 8. The CDR3 loop reads CASSSGGEGVETQYF. CDR3 nucleotide sequence: TGTGCCAGCAGCTCAGGGGGCGAAGGGGTAGAGACCCAGTACTTC.

The chain is built from TRBV27 and TRBJ2-7; D is undetermined. CDR1 is MNHEY and CDR2 is SMNVEV in the germline V gene (reference sequence). The CDR3 sequence is 13 residues long. V was cut by 6 bases and J by 2 bases, with 11 bases left in between. CDR3 sequence: CASRPGSPYEQYF. The CDR3, as DNA: TGTGCCAGCAGACCAGGCAGCCCCTACGAGCAGTACTTC.

Only one count was recorded for this clone. The CDR3 is CASRLGGETQYF. CDR3 DNA sequence: TGTGCCAGCAGGCTCGGGGGGGAGACCCAGTACTTC. The J gene is TRBJ2-5, the V gene TRBV7-2, with 7 nucleotides matching TRBD2. V was pared by 6 bases and J by 5 bases, with 3 bases of the junction left unmatched. In germline, CDR1 is SGHTA, CDR2 FQGNSA. The CDR3 spans 12 residues.

The CDR3 region is CSVGTGDHEQYF. The CDR3 coding sequence is TGCAGCGTCGGGACAGGGGACCACGAGCAGTACTTC. The chain uses TRBV29-1 and TRBJ2-7; 10 nucleotides match TRBD1. The CDR3 is made up of 12 amino acids. J gave up 5 bases and V 6 bases, and 4 bases lay outside the gene matches. The germline V gene encodes CDR1 SQVTM and CDR2 ANQGSEA.

This chain connects TRBV29-1 to TRBJ1-1; the D is unclear. CDR1 is SQVTM, CDR2 ANQGSEA, per germline. This CDR3 spans 11 amino acids. The V end was cut by 4 bases, the J end by 1 base, with 4 bases between. For the CDR3, the DNA is TGCAGCGTTGTTCAGAACACTGAAGCTTTCTTT. Amino acid sequence: CSVVQNTEAFF.

The chain recombines TRBV7-8 with TRBJ2-5, with 9 bases matching TRBD1. CDR3 length: 15 amino acids. The germline V gene has CDR1 SGHVS and CDR2 FQNEAQ. After removal of 5 bases from V and 2 bases from J, the junction contained 6 bases not matched to a gene. CDR3 in amino acids: CASSIGTGFQETQYF. CDR3 nucleotide sequence: TGTGCCAGCAGCATCGGGACAGGGTTTCAAGAGACCCAGTACTTC.

The chain combines TRBV7-9 with TRBJ2-2; TRBD2 matches 10 bases. J lost 5 bases, V lost 4 bases, and 7 bases had no gene match. CDR1 is SEHNR and CDR2 is FQNEAQ in the germline V gene (reference sequence). This CDR3 contains 16 residues. CDR3 protein: CASSSLAGLATGELFF. The CDR3 DNA sequence: TGTGCCAGCAGCTCACTAGCGGGATTAGCAACCGGGGAGCTGTTTTTT.

The chain employs TRBV19 and TRBJ1-5, with 10 bases that match TRBD1. The germline V gene has CDR1 LNHDA and CDR2 SQIVND (reference sequence). Trimming cost V 5 bases and J 2 bases; bases outside gene matches: 6. The CDR3 is 16 amino acids. CDR3 amino acids: CASSVTGGWGNQPQHF. The CDR3, as DNA: TGTGCCAGTAGTGTGACAGGGGGCTGGGGCAATCAGCCCCAGCATTTT.

The V and J genes are TRBV3-1 (or the pseudogene TRBV3-2) and TRBJ2-3, with no clear D. CDR3 length: 13 amino acids. Trimming took 1 base from V and 4 from J, leaving 6 bases between them. Germline values: CDR1 LGHDT, CDR2 YNNKEL (reference sequence). CDR3 sequence (DNA): TGTGCCAGCAGCCAAGTCTTTCCAGATACGCAGTATTTT. Translated: CASSQVFPDTQYF.

The V and J genes are TRBV9 and TRBJ2-2, with TRBD1 as a possible D gene (6 bases). CDR3 size: 19 residues. Trimming cost V 2 bases and J 4 bases, with 24 bases left between them. CDR1 and CDR2 (germline): SGDLS, YYNGEE. The CDR3 sequence: CASSVEAGPFAGVTGELFF. CDR3 coding DNA: TGTGCCAGCAGCGTCGAAGCCGGCCCGTTCGCAGGGGTCACCGGGGAGCTGTTTTTT.

This chain uses TRBV6-5 with TRBJ2-1; 7 nucleotides line up with TRBD2. Germline lookup yields CDR1 MNHEY and CDR2 SVGAGI. Trimming cost V 6 bases and J 8 bases; bases outside gene matches: 10. This CDR3 spans 14 amino acids. The CDR3 bases are TGTGCCAGCAGCATTAGGGGAGGGGATGATGAGCAGTTCTTC. Translation gives CASSIRGGDDEQFF.

V and J are TRBV7-6 and TRBJ2-3, with 14 bases identical to TRBD2. The CDR3 sequence is 20 residues long. J gave up 5 bases and V 1 base, and 14 bases lay outside the gene matches. Germline V gives CDR1 SGHVS, CDR2 FNYEAQ. CDR3 residues: CASSLGRGLAGVGEVDTQYF. Here the CDR3 DNA reads TGTGCCAGCAGCTTAGGTAGGGGACTAGCGGGAGTCGGAGAAGTAGATACGCAGTATTTT.

The chain combines TRBV6-1 with TRBJ2-1; TRBD2 agrees at 10 bases. In germline, CDR1 is MNHNS, CDR2 SASEGT. The CDR3 has 14 residues. Trimming at V came to 3 bases and at J to 15 bases, leaving 11 bases not matched to a gene. The CDR3: CASSESLAGELRFF. The CDR3 nucleotides read TGTGCCAGCAGTGAGTCCCTAGCGGGAGAGTTACGGTTCTTC.

The chain employs TRBV18 and TRBJ2-7, with D perhaps matching TRBD1 (5 bases). Germline CDR1 KGHSH, CDR2 LQKENI. V gave up 6 bases and J gave up 4 bases, with 16 bases separating them. The CDR3 covers 14 residues. The CDR3 DNA sequence: TGTGCCAGCTCTTCTGGCAGGGTGCTTTACGAGCAGTACTTC. This encodes CASSSGRVLYEQYF. Together with reference TRBV18 and TRBJ2-7, the CDR3 gives the full variable domain: NAGVMQNPRHLVRRRGQEARLRCSPMKGHSHVYWYRQLPEEGLKFMVYLQKENIIDESGMPKERFSAEFPKEGPSILRIQQVVRGDSAAYFCASSSGRVLYEQYFGPGTRLTVT.

The chain employs TRBV9 and TRBJ2-5; 10 bases line up with TRBD2. Germline V gene data show CDR1 as SGDLS and CDR2 as YYNGEE. J lost 5 bases, V lost 1 base, and 5 bases had no gene match. The CDR3 loop spans 15 amino acids. The CDR3 DNA is TGTGCCAGCAGCGTAAGCGGGAGGGCCTCGGAGACCCAGTACTTC. Translated: CASSVSGRASETQYF.

V is TRBV29-1 and J is TRBJ1-6; the match to TRBD1 covers 7 bases. Germline values: CDR1 SQVTM, CDR2 ANQGSEA. Trimming at V came to 5 bases and at J to 8 bases, leaving 3 bases not matched to a gene. The CDR3 spans 12 residues. The chain's CDR3 is CSVSTGDSPLHF. Here the CDR3 DNA reads TGCAGCGTTTCTACAGGGGATTCACCCCTCCACTTT. The variable domain in full, completed from reference TRBV29-1 and TRBJ1-6, reads SAVISQKPSRDICQRGTSLTIQCQVDSQVTMMFWYRQQPGQSLTLIATANQGSEATYESGFVIDKFPISRPNLTFSTLTVSNMSPEDSSIYLCSVSTGDSPLHFGNGTRLTVT.

The chain combines TRBV6-5 with TRBJ1-5; D is perhaps TRBD1 (6 bases). This CDR3 is built from 14 residues. In germline, CDR1 is MNHEY, CDR2 SVGAGI. Trimming cost V 7 bases and J 5 bases, with 15 bases left between them. CDR3 amino acids: CASNSGARDQPQHF. DNA of the CDR3: TGTGCCAGCAATTCAGGGGCTCGAGATCAGCCCCAGCATTTT.

This chain joins TRBV10-3 and TRBJ2-7, with 9 positions matching TRBD1. Germline trimming cut 7 bases from V and 7 bases from J; bases unmatched to any gene: 5. CDR3 size: 12 residues. CDR1 and CDR2 (germline): ENHRY, SYGVKD. CDR3 loop: CAIKQGAREQYF. The CDR3 DNA follows: TGTGCCATCAAACAGGGGGCCCGAGAGCAGTACTTC.